This entry concerns a single TCR beta chain. Its antigen remains unidentified. Other DNA sequences in this sample translate to the same CDR3. Only in-frame clones appear in the TCRdb table, and some are missing; sequencing was by immunoSEQ multiplex PCR. The sample consists of hundreds of thousands of clones, around 86% of them appearing once. The CDR3 extends over 13 amino acids. V lost 1 base and J lost 6, with 6 bases in between. In germline, CDR1 is SGHVS, CDR2 FNYEAQ. The sample belongs to a study of shared clonotypes between healthy human individuals. Overall study results and limits: Exclusively blood specimens were collected; tissue repertoires likely differ. What limited the represented genetic and exposure-history diversity was the small number of donors.

Researchers reported that CD8 memory united CD45RO+ cells with CCR7-negative CD45RA+ TemRA cells. Sequencing used memory CD8+ T cells sorted from blood. Subset noted: CD45RO+ cells pooled with CCR7-negative TemRA cells. This chain connects TRBV7-6 to TRBJ2-2, with D unresolved. The receptor was derived from a man aged 18 to 29 in good health. For the CDR3, the DNA is TGTGCCAGCAGCTTAGTATTGGCCGGGGAGCTGTTTTTT. Its translation: CASSLVLAGELFF.